The present TCR beta chain was sequenced within a study of blood T cell repertoires in COVID-19. TCRdb's table, derived via immunoSEQ multiplex PCR, lists solely in-frame clones and lacks some. The data show about 270,000 clones, over 80% seen once. The CDR3 runs 15 residues. Per the germline V gene, CDR1 is LNHDA and CDR2 is SQIVND (reference sequence). Trimming left V 4 bases short and J 6 bases short, with 16 bases between. The gene calls are TRBV19 and TRBJ1-5; D gene unclear. This sequence originates from a woman in her fifties or sixties with active or convalescent COVID-19. The sequenced sample consisted of peripheral blood. As DNA, the CDR3 is TGTGCCAGTAGTAGCCGGGATGAGGGTGGTCAGCCCCAGCATTTT. This gives the protein CASSSRDEGGQPQHF.